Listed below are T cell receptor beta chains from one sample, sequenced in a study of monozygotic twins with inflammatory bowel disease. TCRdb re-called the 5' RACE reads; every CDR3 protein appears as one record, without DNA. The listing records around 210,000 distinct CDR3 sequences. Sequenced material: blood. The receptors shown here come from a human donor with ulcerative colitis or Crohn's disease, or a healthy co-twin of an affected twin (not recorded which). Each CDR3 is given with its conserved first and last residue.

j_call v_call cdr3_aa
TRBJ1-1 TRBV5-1 CASSEQGIGATEAFF
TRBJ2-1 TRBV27 CASSWRGAYNEQFF
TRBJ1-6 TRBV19 CASSYRGNSPLHF
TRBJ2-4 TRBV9 CASSETGNIQYF
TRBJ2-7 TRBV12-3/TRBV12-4 CASSRTGQTYERYF
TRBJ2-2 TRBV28 CAGGTANTGELFF
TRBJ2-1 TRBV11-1 CASSPPLFGKGGSNEQFF
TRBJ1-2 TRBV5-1 CASSLDLPSNYGYTF
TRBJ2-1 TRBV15 CATSRELGTNEQFF
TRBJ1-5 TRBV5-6 CASSLMGGNQPQHF
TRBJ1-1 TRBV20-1 CSARKAGSMNTEAFF
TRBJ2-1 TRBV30 CAWTRRGTYNEQFF
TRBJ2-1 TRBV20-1 CSAIGGGNEQFF
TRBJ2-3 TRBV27 CASSWEREATDTQYF
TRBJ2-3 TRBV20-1 CSATLAGDGTDTQYF
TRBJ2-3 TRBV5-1 CASSLEGVGVRDTQYF
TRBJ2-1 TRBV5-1 CASSPVGYNEQFF
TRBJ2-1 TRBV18 CASSPNSGGEQFF
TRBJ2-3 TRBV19 CASATPTTQYF
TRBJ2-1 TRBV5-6 CASSFIGNEQFF
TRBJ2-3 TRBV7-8 CASSPRASGYTDTQYF
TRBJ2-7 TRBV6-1 CASSPKTGQNSYEQYF
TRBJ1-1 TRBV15 CATSRGGTEAFF
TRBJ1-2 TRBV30 CACSDVHNYGYTF
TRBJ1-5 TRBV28 CASSLGGSLPQHF
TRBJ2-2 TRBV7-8 CASSLARVEGMRAGELFF
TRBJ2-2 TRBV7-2 CASSPTGLGGELFF
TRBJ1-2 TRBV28 CASSLQLGGYTF
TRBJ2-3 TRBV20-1 CSASDGTDTQYF
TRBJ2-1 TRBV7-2 CASSPRTGPKEQFF
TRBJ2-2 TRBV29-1 CSVEGPGELFF
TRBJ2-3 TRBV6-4 CASSVGQGISDTQYF
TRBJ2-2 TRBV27 CASSPGLAGGPSPGELFF
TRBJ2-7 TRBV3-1 CASSRITGTTTYEQYF
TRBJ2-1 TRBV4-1 CASSQGPGSSYNEQFF
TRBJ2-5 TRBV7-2 CASNWGEETQYF
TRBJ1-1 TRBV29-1 CSVEGQDGSTEAFF
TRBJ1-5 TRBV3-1 CASSQDLGTATNF
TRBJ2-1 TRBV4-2 CASSQGGTTPYNEQFF
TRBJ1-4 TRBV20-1 CSASQGTGSTNEKLFF
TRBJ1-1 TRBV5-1 CASSLDEDRLNTETFF
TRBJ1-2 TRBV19 CASSPPGDRGYGYTF
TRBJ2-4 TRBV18 CASSPRGTLLGAKNIQYF
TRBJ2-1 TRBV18 CASSPGLGNEQFF
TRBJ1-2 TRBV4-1 CASSQDRGRGYGYTF
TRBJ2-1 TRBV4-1 CASSHIWTSGSFNEQFF
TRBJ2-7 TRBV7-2 CASSYRQNSYEQYF
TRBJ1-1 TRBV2 CASSSTLNTEAFF
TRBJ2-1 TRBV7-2 CASSSPGTSYNEQFF
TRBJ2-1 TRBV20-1 CSASGKGNEQFF
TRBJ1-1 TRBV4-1 CASSQDQGELRANTEAFF